This T cell receptor (beta chain) was sequenced during a study of T cells after yellow fever vaccination. Study-wide context: Fractions of low cell number were prepared using SMART-Seq v4 Ultra Low Input.

This clonotype was counted only a few times. TCRdb independently ran MiXCR on the 5' RACE reads; one entry per CDR3 protein. Found here are about 300,000 distinct CDR3 sequences, approximately 10% of them singletons; the top ten hold around 3.5%. V dropped 7 bases and J dropped 1 base, with 15 bases sitting between them. CDR3 length equals 15 residues. CDR1 MDHEN and CDR2 SYDVKM come from the germline V gene. The TCR comes from a man younger than 35 who received the YFV17D yellow fever vaccine. The chain couples TRBV28 to TRBJ2-3; D remains unclear. Sequenced here: CD4+ T cells sorted from PBMCs, sampled 5 days after the yellow fever booster vaccination. The CDR3 DNA follows: TGTGCCAGCAACCCGGTCGCTAGTGGCACAGATACGCAGTATTTT. Amino acids: CASNPVASGTDTQYF.